This TCR beta chain was sequenced during a study of circulating and synovial CD4+ cells in juvenile arthritis. This CDR3 comprises 13 residues. V shed 7 bases and J 2 bases; nucleotides not matched to a gene: 4. The germline V gene has CDR1 SGHNT and CDR2 YYREEE (reference sequence). Sequencing was performed with immunoSEQ multiplex PCR; in TCRdb, only in-frame clones are kept and a portion is missing. The sample yields about 30,000 clones, about 93% seen once. This rearrangement joins TRBV5-4 to TRBJ2-3; 7 positions agree with TRBD1. Sequenced material: CD4+ T cells from blood. This TCR was sampled from a human donor with juvenile idiopathic arthritis. CDR3 coding DNA: TGTGCCAGCTCGGGACAGTTCACAGATACGCAGTATTTT. Its protein is CASSGQFTDTQYF.